This TCR beta chain emerged from a study of cytomegalovirus exposure and HLA in healthy donors. Study details: The Caucasian-associated ancestry cluster held around 76% of over 350 genotyped donors. The study's findings and limits: Some highly shared sequence variants likely arose as a pipeline artifact. Most TCR beta V segments were productive about 87% or about 30% of the time in an earlier analysis. Later analysis associated a missense DCLRE1C variant with TCR beta V- and J-gene trimming.

Amplification used 60 Vbeta primers and 13 Jbeta primers. Using immunoSEQ multiplex PCR, the repertoire was profiled, and TCRdb retains in-frame clones only, with some absent. The sample holds fewer than 250,000 clones, 65% to 85% seen once. The germline gives CDR1 MGHRA, CDR2 YSYEKL. Trimming took 1 base from V and 5 from J; bases not matched to a gene: 15. CDR3 length: 18 residues. Worth noting for this clone: The target antigen is unknown.

Sequenced input: PBMCs. The receptor was derived from a man younger than 45 in good health and CMV-seronegative. V and J are TRBV4-1 and TRBJ1-2, with 8 positions matching TRBD1. CDR3 residues: CASSQGGTGLPRVYGYTF. Written as DNA, the CDR3 is TGCGCCAGCAGCCAAGGAGGGACAGGTCTCCCTCGGGTTTATGGCTACACCTTC.